The 18 T cell receptor beta chains below all came from one sample that was sequenced in a study of T-cell reconstitution after alpha-beta-depleted transplantation in children. Library preparation (for TCRbeta) was performed with unique molecular identifiers. TCRdb redid the calling of the PCR reads with MiXCR, one entry per CDR3 protein. The top ten hold 4% to 5.5% of the sample, which has 200,000 to 300,000 distinct CDR3 sequences, roughly 25% seen once. The sample in question was PBMCs, mostly from graft donor cells, obtained 360 days after TCRalphabeta/CD19-depleted stem cell transplant. These receptors all stem from a female patient aged 2-15 years who had a stem cell transplant for congenital amegakaryocytic thrombocytopenia, so the T cells may come from the graft donor.

In the case of this clonotype: A much larger clone differs by one base, so this may be a read error. V is TRBV29-1 and J is TRBJ1-1; D might be TRBD1 (5 bases). This CDR3 is built from 12 residues. The germline V gene has CDR1 SQVTM and CDR2 ANQGSEA. The DNA for the CDR3 is TGCATCGTTGAAGGCAGGGACACTGAAGCTTTCTTT. This translates into CIVEGRDTEAFF.

This clonotype was recorded a few times. V usage is TRBV3-1 and J usage is TRBJ2-3; the match to TRBD2 covers 7 bases. The CDR3 spans 15 residues. Losses at the gene ends were 3 bases for V and 5 bases for J; bases not matched to a gene: 8. CDR1 LGHDT and CDR2 YNNKEL come from the germline V gene (reference sequence). The CDR3 nucleotides are TGTGCCAGCAGCCACGGCGGGAGAGTTGGAGATACGCAGTATTTT. It translates to CASSHGGRVGDTQYF.

This clonotype was seen ten or more times. J is TRBJ1-1 and V is TRBV7-9; the D is unclear. The CDR3 contains 13 residues. CDR1 and CDR2 from the germline V gene are SEHNR and FQNEAQ (reference sequence). V dropped 2 bases and J dropped 1 base, with 5 bases sitting between them. Here the CDR3 DNA reads TGTGCCAGCAGCTTAAGACAGAACACTGAAGCTTTCTTT. Its protein product is CASSLRQNTEAFF.

The rearrangement uses TRBV11-2 and TRBJ2-3, with D possibly TRBD1 on 6 matching bases. CDR1 and CDR2 from the germline V gene are SGHAT and FQNNGV. The CDR3 has 15 amino acids. V lost 4 bases to trimming and J lost 2 bases, with 13 bases between them. CDR3 residues: CASSSGTRLTDTQYF. The CDR3, as DNA: TGTGCCAGCAGCTCCGGGACAAGGCTCACAGATACGCAGTATTTT. Complete variable domain (other parts from reference TRBV11-2 and TRBJ2-3): EAGVAQSPRYKIIEKRQSVAFWCNPISGHATLYWYQQILGQGPKLLIQFQNNGVVDDSQLPKDRFSAERLKGVDSTLKIQPAKLEDSAVYLCASSSGTRLTDTQYFGPGTRLTVL.

J is TRBJ2-1 and V is TRBV4-3; 11 nucleotides match TRBD1. Germline-derived CDR1 and CDR2 are LGHNA and YSLEER. Trimming took 4 bases from V and 5 from J; bases not matched to a gene: 4. This CDR3 region has 15 residues. The CDR3 DNA sequence: TGCGCCAGCAGCCTGTGGGACAGGGGGGACAATGAGCAGTTCTTC. Translation: CASSLWDRGDNEQFF.

This clonotype was seen a few times. The chain couples TRBV5-1 to TRBJ1-4; tentatively, D is TRBD1 (6 bases). The CDR3 has 14 amino acids. V lost 0 bases, J lost 8 bases, and 11 bases lay in between. Germline V gives CDR1 SGHRS, CDR2 YFSETQ. CDR3 nucleotide sequence: TGCGCCAGCAGCTTGGCAGGGGCGGAAGAAAAACTGTTTTTT. Protein: CASSLAGAEEKLFF.

The rearrangement links TRBV20-1 to TRBJ1-4, with D perhaps TRBD1 (5 bases). The CDR3 is made up of 14 amino acids. Germline V gives CDR1 DFQATT, CDR2 SNEGSKA (reference sequence). The germline V and J ends were trimmed by 3 bases and 7 bases, with 15 bases remaining between them. This CDR3 reads CSASRRDGGEKLFF. Written as DNA, the CDR3 is TGCAGTGCTAGTCGCCGGGACGGGGGTGAAAAACTGTTTTTT.

This clonotype was counted only a few times. The chain combines TRBV5-8 with TRBJ1-1; tentatively, D is TRBD1 (5 bases). The CDR3 has 12 residues. Germline V gene data show CDR1 as SGHTS and CDR2 as YDEGEE. V was trimmed by 10 bases and J by 7 bases, leaving 17 bases between them. CDR3 in amino acids: CASTWGSGEAFF. The CDR3 DNA is TGTGCCTCCACTTGGGGGTCCGGTGAAGCTTTCTTT.

This clonotype was counted a few times. This chain connects TRBV12-3 or TRBV12-4 to TRBJ1-4, with 10 bases that match TRBD1. This CDR3 contains 14 residues. The J segment lost 8 bases and the V segment lost 7 bases, leaving 7 bases of the junction unmatched. The CDR3 DNA is TGTGCCAGCAAGCGCGGGACAGGGGTAGAAAAACTGTTTTTT. It codes for CASKRGTGVEKLFF.

The chain recombines TRBV15 with TRBJ2-2, with D maybe TRBD2 (6 bases). Germline V gives CDR1 LNHNV, CDR2 YYDKDF (reference sequence). V dropped 0 bases and J dropped 7 bases, with 9 bases sitting between them. The CDR3 covers 14 residues. The CDR3 DNA sequence: TGTGCCACCAGCAGAGATCGCGGGGTCGGGGAGCTGTTTTTT. Encoded protein: CATSRDRGVGELFF.

This clonotype was found a few times. The chain combines TRBV11-2 with TRBJ2-1; 8 positions match TRBD2. Trimming cost V 2 bases and J 9 bases; bases outside gene matches: 3. Germline lookup yields CDR1 SGHAT and CDR2 FQNNGV. The CDR3 loop spans 13 amino acids. The CDR3 is CASSLPGGGEQFF. In DNA, the CDR3 is TGTGCCAGCAGCTTACCGGGAGGGGGTGAGCAGTTCTTC.

This clonotype was found a few times. V and J are TRBV10-3 and TRBJ1-1; 7 bases are a match to TRBD1. The V gene's germline CDR1 is ENHRY and CDR2 SYGVKD. The CDR3 runs 15 residues. The V and J ends lost 6 bases and 0 bases, in that order; junction bases with no gene match: 7. CDR3 DNA: TGTGCCATCAGCGAGACAGGGCTTTTGAACACTGAAGCTTTCTTT. Protein product: CAISETGLLNTEAFF.

This chain connects TRBV12-3 or TRBV12-4 to TRBJ2-1; 8 nucleotides line up with TRBD2. This CDR3 is 15 amino acids long. Losses at the gene ends were 5 bases for V and 4 bases for J; bases not matched to a gene: 7. This CDR3 reads CASSPAGVFYNEQFF. In nucleotides, the CDR3 is TGTGCCAGCAGTCCAGCGGGAGTGTTTTACAATGAGCAGTTCTTC.

The sample holds many counts of this clonotype. The gene calls are TRBV12-3 or TRBV12-4 and TRBJ2-5; D is uncertain. The CDR3 is 15 residues long. With 1 base removed from V and 0 bases from J, the gap between germline ends came to 9 bases. In DNA, the CDR3 is TGTGCCAGCAGTTTAGATACAGCGTACCAAGAGACCCAGTACTTC. It specifies CASSLDTAYQETQYF.

The V gene is TRBV6-1, the J gene TRBJ1-1, with TRBD1 as a possible D gene (6 bases). Germline assignment: CDR1 MNHNS and CDR2 SASEGT. The V gene lost 7 bases and the J gene lost 6 bases, with 18 bases spanning the gap. The CDR3 length is 14 residues. The CDR3 spells CASNKQGRRSEAFF. CDR3 nucleotide sequence: TGTGCCAGCAACAAACAGGGTAGAAGATCTGAAGCTTTCTTT.

The chain is built from TRBV6-1 and TRBJ1-1; TRBD1 might be the D (5 bases). From germline, CDR1 is MNHNS and CDR2 SASEGT. Trimming took off 3 bases at V and 0 bases at J, with 11 bases between the two ends. This CDR3 comprises 15 residues. The CDR3 is CASSDLTVMNTEAFF. The DNA for the CDR3 is TGTGCCAGCAGTGATTTGACAGTCATGAACACTGAAGCTTTCTTT.

The V and J genes are TRBV12-3 or TRBV12-4 and TRBJ2-5, with 13 bases identical to TRBD2. The CDR3 is 15 residues long. J was trimmed by 4 bases and V by 5 bases; bases with no gene match: 4. CDR3 coding DNA: TGTGCCAGCAGTCCGGGACTAGCGGGGCCAGAGACCCAGTACTTC. It is translated as CASSPGLAGPETQYF.

This clonotype has at least ten counts. The chain links TRBV12-3 or TRBV12-4 to TRBJ2-5; possible D gene TRBD1, 5 bases. The CDR3 runs to 14 residues. Trimming pared 7 bases from V and 5 bases from J, leaving 17 bases between. The CDR3: CASTSEIRGETQYF. As DNA, the CDR3 is TGTGCCAGCACCTCGGAAATAAGGGGTGAGACCCAGTACTTC.